This is a list of T cell receptor beta chains from one sample in a study of early T cells in non-severe SARS-CoV-2 infection. TCRdb itself ran the 5' RACE reads through MiXCR, one entry per CDR3 protein. Here the sample spans tens of thousands of distinct CDR3 sequences, 3.5% to 4.5% being singletons. The sample comprised whole blood. The receptors were gathered from an adult who was a healthcare worker with PCR-confirmed SARS-CoV-2 infection or an uninfected control (not recorded which). CDR3s include the opening cysteine and the closing phenylalanine or tryptophan. A D gene is named only where the DNA matches it firmly. Size is omitted from some rows. Given values are once, few, many or a class for expanded clones.

length: 14; D: NA; J: TRBJ2-7; V: TRBV7-9; size: many; CDR3: CASSLDRKAYEQYF; DNA: TGTGCCAGCAGCCTCGACAGGAAAGCCTACGAGCAGTACTTC
length: 19; D: NA; J: TRBJ1-5; V: TRBV19; size: many; CDR3: CASSMVKVAWMGEHQPQHF; DNA: TGTGCCAGTAGTATGGTGAAAGTGGCCTGGATGGGGGAACATCAGCCCCAGCATTTT
length: 17; D: TRBD2; J: TRBJ2-3; V: TRBV6-1; size: medium-sized; CDR3: CASSPQGLAASTDTQYF; DNA: TGTGCCAGCAGTCCCCAGGGACTAGCGGCTAGCACAGATACGCAGTATTTT
length: 14; D: NA; J: TRBJ1-3; V: TRBV12-3/TRBV12-4; size: many; CDR3: CASKEENVGDTIYF; DNA: TGTGCCAGCAAAGAGGAAAACGTCGGCGACACCATATATTTT
length: 18; D: NA; J: TRBJ1-1; V: TRBV12-3/TRBV12-4; size: many; CDR3: CASSLGWLATGPDTEAFF; DNA: TGTGCCAGCAGTTTAGGTTGGCTAGCTACAGGGCCGGACACTGAAGCTTTCTTT
length: 18; D: TRBD2; J: TRBJ2-3; V: TRBV7-2; size: NA; CDR3: CASSLVVSGGDSTDTQYF; DNA: TGTGCCAGCAGCTTAGTAGTTAGCGGGGGGGACAGCACAGATACGCAGTATTTT
length: 13; D: NA; J: TRBJ2-5; V: TRBV7-2; size: medium-sized; CDR3: CASSKGTGETQYF; DNA: TGTGCCAGCAGCAAAGGGACGGGAGAGACCCAGTACTTC
length: 12; D: NA; J: TRBJ1-1; V: TRBV24-1; size: many; CDR3: CATSDLNGGAFF; DNA: TGTGCCACCAGTGATTTGAACGGGGGAGCTTTCTTT
length: 16; D: NA; J: TRBJ2-2; V: TRBV4-3; size: many; CDR3: CASSQVASRNTGELFF; DNA: TGCGCCAGCAGCCAAGTTGCTAGTAGGAACACCGGGGAGCTGTTTTTT
length: 13; D: NA; J: TRBJ2-7; V: TRBV6-2/TRBV6-3; size: many; CDR3: CASSYSQAEEQYF; DNA: TGTGCCAGCAGTTACTCCCAGGCGGAGGAGCAGTACTTC
length: 16; D: NA; J: TRBJ1-5; V: TRBV28; size: many; CDR3: CASSFFSANSNQPQHF; DNA: TGTGCCAGCAGTTTCTTCTCGGCGAATAGCAATCAGCCCCAGCATTTT
length: 14; D: NA; J: TRBJ2-4; V: TRBV5-4; size: many; CDR3: CASSSNRAKNIQYF; DNA: TGTGCCAGCAGCTCGAACAGGGCCAAAAACATTCAGTACTTC
length: 12; D: NA; J: TRBJ2-7; V: TRBV24-1; size: many; CDR3: CATSENDYEQYF; DNA: TGTGCCACCAGTGAGAACGACTACGAGCAGTACTTC
length: 13; D: TRBD1; J: TRBJ1-4; V: TRBV20-1; size: many; CDR3: CSARTGLNEKLFF; DNA: TGCAGTGCTAGGACAGGGCTTAATGAAAAACTGTTTTTT
length: 12; D: NA; J: TRBJ2-3; V: TRBV20-1; size: many; CDR3: CSATGSTDTQYF; DNA: TGCAGTGCTACCGGGTCCACAGATACGCAGTATTTT
length: 15; D: NA; J: TRBJ1-1; V: TRBV12-3/TRBV12-4; size: many; CDR3: CASRVQQGAGTEAFF; DNA: TGTGCCAGCAGGGTACAACAGGGTGCGGGCACTGAAGCTTTCTTT
length: 16; D: NA; J: TRBJ2-1; V: TRBV18; size: medium-sized; CDR3: CATAQGSPSSYNEQFF; DNA: TGTGCCACCGCCCAGGGGTCCCCAAGCTCCTACAATGAGCAGTTCTTC
length: 14; D: NA; J: TRBJ2-5; V: TRBV12-3/TRBV12-4; size: many; CDR3: CASSLELGEETQYF; DNA: TGTGCCAGCAGTTTAGAACTGGGCGAAGAGACCCAGTACTTC
length: 12; D: TRBD1; J: TRBJ1-2; V: TRBV9; size: few; CDR3: CASSRDRAGYTF; DNA: TGTGCCAGCAGCAGGGACAGGGCTGGCTACACCTTC
length: 11; D: NA; J: TRBJ1-1; V: TRBV4-1; size: many; CDR3: CASSRRSEAFF; DNA: TGCGCCAGCAGCCGGAGGAGTGAAGCTTTCTTT
length: 11; D: NA; J: TRBJ2-1; V: TRBV9; size: many; CDR3: CASRRGNEQFF; DNA: TGTGCCAGCCGGCGGGGCAATGAGCAGTTCTTC
length: 15; D: NA; J: TRBJ2-3; V: TRBV12-3/TRBV12-4; size: many; CDR3: CASSFTGRGTDTQYF; DNA: TGTGCCAGCAGCTTCACAGGGCGAGGCACAGATACGCAGTATTTT
length: 11; D: NA; J: TRBJ1-1; V: TRBV16; size: few; CDR3: CASSTQSEAFF; DNA: TGTGCCAGCAGCACTCAATCGGAAGCTTTCTTT
length: 16; D: TRBD1; J: TRBJ1-4; V: TRBV10-2; size: many; CDR3: CASWDSQISTNEKLFF; DNA: TGCGCCAGTTGGGACAGCCAGATATCAACTAATGAAAAACTGTTTTTT
length: 14; D: NA; J: TRBJ2-5; V: TRBV28; size: NA; CDR3: CASRIQGPQETQYF; DNA: TGTGCCAGCCGCATTCAGGGGCCGCAAGAGACCCAGTACTTC
length: 18; D: TRBD1; J: TRBJ2-2; V: TRBV2; size: many; CDR3: CASSESGQGIGDTGELFF; DNA: TGTGCCAGCAGTGAGTCGGGACAGGGCATTGGGGACACCGGGGAGCTGTTTTTT
length: 13; D: TRBD2; J: TRBJ2-2; V: TRBV18; size: many; CDR3: CASRGGPTGELFF; DNA: TGTGCCAGCCGCGGGGGTCCCACCGGGGAGCTGTTTTTT
length: 20; D: TRBD2; J: TRBJ2-1; V: TRBV12-3/TRBV12-4; size: many; CDR3: CASSPGPGTSGGAVYNEQFF; DNA: TGTGCCAGCAGTCCCGGCCCCGGGACTAGCGGGGGGGCCGTCTACAATGAGCAGTTCTTC
length: 17; D: TRBD1; J: TRBJ1-1; V: TRBV24-1; size: many; CDR3: CATSDTPGTGKGTEAFF; DNA: TGTGCCACCAGTGATACCCCCGGGACAGGGAAGGGGACTGAAGCTTTCTTT
length: 15; D: NA; J: TRBJ2-7; V: TRBV9; size: many; CDR3: CASSERWGASYEQYF; DNA: TGTGCCAGCAGCGAAAGATGGGGGGCCTCCTACGAGCAGTACTTC
length: 15; D: TRBD1; J: TRBJ1-1; V: TRBV20-1; size: many; CDR3: CSARDGQGWNTEAFF; DNA: TGCAGTGCTAGGGATGGACAGGGCTGGAACACTGAAGCTTTCTTT
length: 14; D: TRBD2; J: TRBJ2-1; V: TRBV7-2; size: many; CDR3: CASSLVVAGGPRFF; DNA: TGTGCCAGCAGCTTAGTAGTAGCGGGGGGGCCTCGGTTCTTC
length: 14; D: NA; J: TRBJ2-5; V: TRBV18; size: many; CDR3: CASSPALGEETQYF; DNA: TGTGCCAGCTCACCCGCCCTGGGGGAAGAGACCCAGTACTTC
length: 17; D: NA; J: TRBJ2-7; V: TRBV18; size: NA; CDR3: CASSPEAPGAISYEQYF; DNA: TGTGCCAGCTCACCAGAGGCTCCAGGGGCCATCTCCTACGAGCAGTACTTC
length: 10; D: NA; J: TRBJ2-7; V: TRBV20-1; size: few; CDR3: CSADPYEQYF; DNA: TGCAGTGCCGATCCATACGAGCAGTACTTC
length: 15; D: NA; J: TRBJ2-7; V: TRBV7-3; size: many; CDR3: CASSFDRGFAYEQYF; DNA: TGTGCCAGCAGCTTTGATAGGGGATTCGCCTACGAGCAGTACTTC
length: 12; D: NA; J: TRBJ1-2; V: TRBV10-2; size: many; CDR3: CASSELYYGYTF; DNA: TGCGCCAGCAGTGAACTCTACTATGGCTACACCTTC
length: 12; D: NA; J: TRBJ2-3; V: TRBV7-6; size: medium-sized; CDR3: CASSIKGDTQYF; DNA: TGTGCCAGCAGCATTAAGGGGGATACGCAGTATTTT
length: 18; D: TRBD1; J: TRBJ1-3; V: TRBV4-2; size: many; CDR3: CASSLSGTALSSGNTIYF; DNA: TGTGCCAGCAGCCTGTCCGGGACAGCGTTGAGCTCTGGAAACACCATATATTTT
length: 15; D: NA; J: TRBJ2-1; V: TRBV9; size: NA; CDR3: CASSVGVQDYNEQFF; DNA: TGTGCCAGCAGCGTAGGTGTACAGGATTACAATGAGCAGTTCTTC
length: 15; D: NA; J: TRBJ2-1; V: TRBV5-8; size: many; CDR3: CASSPGTFSYNEQFF; DNA: TGTGCCAGCAGCCCCGGGACTTTCTCCTACAATGAGCAGTTCTTC
length: 17; D: NA; J: TRBJ1-4; V: TRBV19; size: many; CDR3: CASSKDPPGRINEKLFF; DNA: TGTGCCAGTAGTAAAGACCCGCCGGGACGGATTAATGAAAAACTGTTTTTT
length: 16; D: NA; J: TRBJ1-1; V: TRBV10-3; size: many; CDR3: CAISEGARVMNTEAFF; DNA: TGTGCCATCAGTGAGGGAGCAAGAGTCATGAACACTGAAGCTTTCTTT
length: 11; D: NA; J: TRBJ2-2; V: TRBV27; size: many; CDR3: CASRLAGELFF; DNA: TGTGCCAGCAGACTAGCCGGGGAGCTGTTTTTT
length: 15; D: TRBD2; J: TRBJ2-7; V: TRBV29-1; size: NA; CDR3: CSVALTSGGAYEQYF; DNA: TGCAGCGTTGCCCTAACTAGCGGGGGGGCCTACGAGCAGTACTTC
length: 15; D: NA; J: TRBJ2-6; V: TRBV6-2/TRBV6-3; size: many; CDR3: CASSYRGSGANVLTF; DNA: TGTGCCAGCAGTTACAGGGGCTCTGGGGCCAACGTCCTGACTTTC
length: 16; D: TRBD1; J: TRBJ1-4; V: TRBV6-6; size: many; CDR3: CASSYSFQGALEKLFF; DNA: TGTGCCAGCAGTTACTCGTTTCAGGGGGCTCTTGAAAAACTGTTTTTT
length: 15; D: TRBD2; J: TRBJ2-3; V: TRBV9; size: many; CDR3: CASSVDGGGAGTQYF; DNA: TGTGCCAGCAGCGTAGATGGCGGGGGGGCCGGTACGCAGTATTTT
length: 15; D: NA; J: TRBJ1-1; V: TRBV6-5; size: many; CDR3: CASSYSWRLNTEAFF; DNA: TGTGCCAGCAGTTACTCGTGGCGATTGAACACTGAAGCTTTCTTT
length: 14; D: NA; J: TRBJ1-2; V: TRBV5-1; size: many; CDR3: CASSWTGTDAGYTF; DNA: TGCGCCAGCAGCTGGACCGGGACTGACGCAGGCTACACCTTC
length: 15; D: NA; J: TRBJ1-2; V: TRBV4-3; size: NA; CDR3: CASSQDLGKVYGYTF; DNA: TGCGCCAGCAGCCAAGATCTCGGCAAAGTCTATGGCTACACCTTC
length: 15; D: TRBD2; J: TRBJ2-3; V: TRBV11-2; size: many; CDR3: CASSTSEGHTDTQYF; DNA: TGTGCCAGCAGCACTAGCGAGGGTCACACAGATACGCAGTATTTT
length: 12; D: NA; J: TRBJ1-6; V: TRBV18; size: many; CDR3: CASSPGGSPLHF; DNA: TGTGCCAGCTCACCGGGAGGTTCACCCCTCCACTTT
length: 15; D: TRBD2; J: TRBJ2-5; V: TRBV6-5; size: many; CDR3: CASSYGGLAAETQYF; DNA: TGTGCCAGCAGTTACGGAGGCCTAGCGGCCGAGACCCAGTACTTC